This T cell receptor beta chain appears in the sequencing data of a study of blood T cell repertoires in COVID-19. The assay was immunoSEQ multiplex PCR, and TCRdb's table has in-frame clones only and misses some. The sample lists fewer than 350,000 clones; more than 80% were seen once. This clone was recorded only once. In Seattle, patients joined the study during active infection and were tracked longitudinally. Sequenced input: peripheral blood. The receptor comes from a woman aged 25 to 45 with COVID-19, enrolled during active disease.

In nucleotides, the CDR3 is TGTGCCAGCAGTTTTACGGGTTTCCGGCAAGGTGAAAAACTGTTTTTT. As protein: CASSFTGFRQGEKLFF. This chain joins TRBV28 and TRBJ1-4; D remains ambiguous. V dropped 3 bases and J dropped 7 bases, with 18 bases sitting between them. The CDR3 loop spans 16 amino acids. The V gene's germline CDR1 is MDHEN and CDR2 SYDVKM.